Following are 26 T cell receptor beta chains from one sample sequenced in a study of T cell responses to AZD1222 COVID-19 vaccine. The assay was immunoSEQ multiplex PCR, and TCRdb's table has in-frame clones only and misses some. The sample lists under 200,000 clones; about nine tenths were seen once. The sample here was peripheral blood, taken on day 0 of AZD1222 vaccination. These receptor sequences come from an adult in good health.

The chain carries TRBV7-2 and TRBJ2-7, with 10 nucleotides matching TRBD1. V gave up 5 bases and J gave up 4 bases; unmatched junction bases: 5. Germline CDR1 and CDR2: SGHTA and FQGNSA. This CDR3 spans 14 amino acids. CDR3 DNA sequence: TGTGCCAGCAGCATACCGGGACAGGGGTACGAGCAGTACTTC. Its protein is CASSIPGQGYEQYF. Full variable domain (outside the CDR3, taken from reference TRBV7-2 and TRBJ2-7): GAGVSQSPSNKVTEKGKDVELRCDPISGHTALYWYRQSLGQGLEFLIYFQGNSAPDKSGLPSDRFSAERTGGSVSTLTIQRTQQEDSAVYLCASSIPGQGYEQYFGPGTRLTVT.

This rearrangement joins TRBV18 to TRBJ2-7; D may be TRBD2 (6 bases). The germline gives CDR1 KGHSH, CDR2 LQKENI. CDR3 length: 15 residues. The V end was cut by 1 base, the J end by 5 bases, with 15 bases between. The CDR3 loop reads CASSPQSRGGHEQYF. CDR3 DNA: TGTGCCAGCTCACCACAGTCCCGGGGAGGCCACGAGCAGTACTTC.

CDR3 sequence: CSASWHGSNEQFF. Here the CDR3 DNA reads TGCAGTGCTAGTTGGCACGGCTCCAATGAGCAGTTCTTC. The rearrangement uses TRBV20-1 and TRBJ2-1, with D hard to call. V was clipped by 3 bases and J by 6 bases, with 12 bases between them. Germline V lookup: CDR1 DFQATT, CDR2 SNEGSKA (reference sequence). CDR3 length: 13 residues.

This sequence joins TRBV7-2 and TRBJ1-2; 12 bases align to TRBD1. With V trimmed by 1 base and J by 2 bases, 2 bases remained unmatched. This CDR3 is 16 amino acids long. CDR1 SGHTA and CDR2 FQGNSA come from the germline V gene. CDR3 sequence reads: CASSLVGTGGNYGYTF. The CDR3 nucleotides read TGTGCCAGCAGCTTAGTGGGGACAGGGGGCAACTATGGCTACACCTTC.

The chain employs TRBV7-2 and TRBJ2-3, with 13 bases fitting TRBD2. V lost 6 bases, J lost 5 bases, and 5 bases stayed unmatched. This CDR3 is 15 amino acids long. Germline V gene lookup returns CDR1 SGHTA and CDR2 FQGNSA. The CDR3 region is CASRETSGGLDTQYF. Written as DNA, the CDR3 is TGTGCCAGCAGGGAGACTAGCGGGGGGCTAGATACGCAGTATTTT. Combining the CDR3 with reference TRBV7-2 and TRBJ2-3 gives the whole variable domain GAGVSQSPSNKVTEKGKDVELRCDPISGHTALYWYRQSLGQGLEFLIYFQGNSAPDKSGLPSDRFSAERTGGSVSTLTIQRTQQEDSAVYLCASRETSGGLDTQYFGPGTRLTVL.

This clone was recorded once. The CDR3 reads CASKGQGSNQPQHF. The DNA of the CDR3 is TGTGCCAGCAAGGGACAGGGCTCCAATCAGCCCCAGCATTTT. This chain links TRBV6-5 with TRBJ1-5; 9 nucleotides line up with TRBD1. This CDR3 region has 14 residues. Germline-derived CDR1 and CDR2 are MNHEY and SVGAGI. The junction had 4 bases not matched to a gene; V was cut back by 7 bases and J by 3 bases.

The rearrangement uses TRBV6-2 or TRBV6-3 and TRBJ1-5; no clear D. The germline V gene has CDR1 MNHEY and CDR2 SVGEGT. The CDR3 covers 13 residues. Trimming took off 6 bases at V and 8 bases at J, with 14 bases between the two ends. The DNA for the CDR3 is TGTGCCAGCAGCCGACTAGGGATGGAGCCCCAGCATTTT. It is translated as CASSRLGMEPQHF.

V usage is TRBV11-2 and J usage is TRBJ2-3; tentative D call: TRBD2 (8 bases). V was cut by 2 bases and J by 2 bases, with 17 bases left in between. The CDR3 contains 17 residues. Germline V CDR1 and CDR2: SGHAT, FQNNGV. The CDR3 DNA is TGTGCCAGCAGCTTAAGGGGGCCGGGAGGGAACACAGATACGCAGTATTTT. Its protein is CASSLRGPGGNTDTQYF.

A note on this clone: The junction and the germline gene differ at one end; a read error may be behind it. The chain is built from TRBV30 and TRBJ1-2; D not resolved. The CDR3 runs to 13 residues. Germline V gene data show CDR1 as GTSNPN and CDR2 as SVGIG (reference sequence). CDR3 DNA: TGTGCCTGGAGTGTCAACGAGGGTACGGTGATACGCTTC. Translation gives CAWSVNEGTVIRF.

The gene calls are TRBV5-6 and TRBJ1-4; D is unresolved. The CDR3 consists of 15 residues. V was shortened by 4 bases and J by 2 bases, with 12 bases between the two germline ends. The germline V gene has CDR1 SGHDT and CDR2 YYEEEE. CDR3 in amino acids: CASSLNLGTNEKLFF. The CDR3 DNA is TGTGCCAGCAGCCTAAATCTCGGGACTAATGAAAAACTGTTTTTT.

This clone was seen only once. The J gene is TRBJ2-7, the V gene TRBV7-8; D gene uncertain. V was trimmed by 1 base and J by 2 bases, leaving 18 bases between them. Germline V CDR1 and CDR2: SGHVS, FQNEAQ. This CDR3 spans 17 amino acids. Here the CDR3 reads CASSLVSINKVTYEQYF. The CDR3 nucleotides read TGTGCCAGCAGCTTAGTTTCCATCAATAAGGTAACCTACGAGCAGTACTTC. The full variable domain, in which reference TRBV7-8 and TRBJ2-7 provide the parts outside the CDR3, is GAGVSQSPRYKVAKRGQDVALRCDPISGHVSLFWYQQALGQGPEFLTYFQNEAQLDKSGLPSDRFFAERPEGSVSTLKIQRTQQEDSAVYLCASSLVSINKVTYEQYFGPGTRLTVT.

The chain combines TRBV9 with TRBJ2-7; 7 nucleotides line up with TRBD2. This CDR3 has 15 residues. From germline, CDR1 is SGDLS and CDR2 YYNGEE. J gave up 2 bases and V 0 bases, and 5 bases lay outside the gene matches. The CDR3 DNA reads TGTGCCAGCAGCGTAGGAGCGGGACCAGCCTACGAGCAGTACTTC. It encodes CASSVGAGPAYEQYF.

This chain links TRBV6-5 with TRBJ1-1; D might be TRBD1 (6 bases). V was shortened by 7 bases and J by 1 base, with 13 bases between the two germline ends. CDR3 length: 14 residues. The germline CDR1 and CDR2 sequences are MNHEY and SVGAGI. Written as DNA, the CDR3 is TGTGCCAGCACCCGACAGGCTAAGAACACTGAAGCTTTCTTT. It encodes CASTRQAKNTEAFF.

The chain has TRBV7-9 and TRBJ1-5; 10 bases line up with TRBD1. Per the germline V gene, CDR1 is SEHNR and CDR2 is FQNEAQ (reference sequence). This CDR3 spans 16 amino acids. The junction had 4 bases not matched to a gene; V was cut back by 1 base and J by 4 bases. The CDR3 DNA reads TGTGCCAGCAGCTTAGGACAGGGGGCCACGAATCAGCCCCAGCATTTT. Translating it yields CASSLGQGATNQPQHF.

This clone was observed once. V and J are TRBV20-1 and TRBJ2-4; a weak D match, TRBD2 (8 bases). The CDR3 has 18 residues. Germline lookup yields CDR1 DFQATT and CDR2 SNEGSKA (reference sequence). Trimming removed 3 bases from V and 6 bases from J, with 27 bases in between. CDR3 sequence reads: CSASRDQGGSGSRNIQYF. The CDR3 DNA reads TGCAGTGCTAGTCGCGACCAGGGGGGGAGCGGGAGTAGAAACATTCAGTACTTC.

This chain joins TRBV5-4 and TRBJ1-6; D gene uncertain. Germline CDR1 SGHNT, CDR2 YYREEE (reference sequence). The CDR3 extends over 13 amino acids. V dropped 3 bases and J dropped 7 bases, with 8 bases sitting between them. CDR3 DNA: TGTGCCAGCAGCTCACGACCGAATTCACCCCTCCACTTT. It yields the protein CASSSRPNSPLHF.

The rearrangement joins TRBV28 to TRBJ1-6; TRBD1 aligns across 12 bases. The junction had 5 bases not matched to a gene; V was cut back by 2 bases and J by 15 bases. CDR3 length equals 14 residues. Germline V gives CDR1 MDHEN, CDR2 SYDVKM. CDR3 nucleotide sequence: TGTGCCAGCAGTTTACGGGACAGGGGGCACCGCCTCCACTTT. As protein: CASSLRDRGHRLHF. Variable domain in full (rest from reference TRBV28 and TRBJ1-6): DVKVTQSSRYLVKRTGEKVFLECVQDMDHENMFWYRQDPGLGLRLIYFSYDVKMKEKGDIPEGYSVSREKKERFSLILESASTNQTSMYLCASSLRDRGHRLHFGNGTRLTVT.

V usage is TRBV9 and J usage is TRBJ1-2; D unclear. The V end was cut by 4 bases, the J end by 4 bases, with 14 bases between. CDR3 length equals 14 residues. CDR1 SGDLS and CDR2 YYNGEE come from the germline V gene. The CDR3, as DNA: TGTGCCAGCAGCATACGGTCCCGCGGCTATGGCTACACCTTC. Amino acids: CASSIRSRGYGYTF.

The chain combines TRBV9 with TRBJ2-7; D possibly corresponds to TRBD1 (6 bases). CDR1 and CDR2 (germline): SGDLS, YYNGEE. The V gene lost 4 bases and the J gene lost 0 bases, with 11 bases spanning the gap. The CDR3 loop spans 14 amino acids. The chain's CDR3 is CASSPRDNSYEQYF. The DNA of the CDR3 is TGTGCCAGCAGCCCCCGGGACAACTCCTACGAGCAGTACTTC.

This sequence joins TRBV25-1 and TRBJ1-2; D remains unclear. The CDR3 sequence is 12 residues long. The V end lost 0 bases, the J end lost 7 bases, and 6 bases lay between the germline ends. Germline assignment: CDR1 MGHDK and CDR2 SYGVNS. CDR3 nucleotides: TGTGCCAGCAGTGAATACCGGGGTGGCTACACCTTC. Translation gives CASSEYRGGYTF.

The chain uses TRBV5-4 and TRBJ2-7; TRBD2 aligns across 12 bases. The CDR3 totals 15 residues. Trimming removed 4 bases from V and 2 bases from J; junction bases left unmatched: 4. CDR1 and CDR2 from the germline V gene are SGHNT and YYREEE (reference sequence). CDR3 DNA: TGTGCCAGCAGCAGACTAGCGGGGGAAACCTACGAGCAGTACTTC. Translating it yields CASSRLAGETYEQYF. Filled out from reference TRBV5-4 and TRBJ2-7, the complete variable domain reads ETGVTQSPTHLIKTRGQQVTLRCSSQSGHNTVSWYQQALGQGPQFIFQYYREEENGRGNFPPRFSGLQFPNYSSELNVNALELDDSALYLCASSRLAGETYEQYFGPGTRLTVT.

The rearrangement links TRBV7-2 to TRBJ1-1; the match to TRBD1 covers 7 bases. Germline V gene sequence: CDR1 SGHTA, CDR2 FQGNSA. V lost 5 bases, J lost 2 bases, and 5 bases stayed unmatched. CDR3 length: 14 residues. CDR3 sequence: CASSRGQLNTEAFF. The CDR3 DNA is TGTGCCAGCAGCCGGGGACAGCTCAACACTGAAGCTTTCTTT.

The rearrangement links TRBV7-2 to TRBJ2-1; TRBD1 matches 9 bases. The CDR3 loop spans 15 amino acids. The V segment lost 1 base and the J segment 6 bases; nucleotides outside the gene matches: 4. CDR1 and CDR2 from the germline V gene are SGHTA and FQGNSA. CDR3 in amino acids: CASSLGGQGLNEQFF. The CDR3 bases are TGTGCCAGCAGCTTAGGGGGACAGGGACTCAATGAGCAGTTCTTC.

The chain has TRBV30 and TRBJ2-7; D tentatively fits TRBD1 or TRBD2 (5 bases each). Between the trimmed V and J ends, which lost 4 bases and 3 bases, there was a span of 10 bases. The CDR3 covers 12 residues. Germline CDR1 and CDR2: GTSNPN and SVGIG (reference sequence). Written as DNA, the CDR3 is TGTGCCTGGACCGGGACGGACTACGAGCAGTACTTC. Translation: CAWTGTDYEQYF.

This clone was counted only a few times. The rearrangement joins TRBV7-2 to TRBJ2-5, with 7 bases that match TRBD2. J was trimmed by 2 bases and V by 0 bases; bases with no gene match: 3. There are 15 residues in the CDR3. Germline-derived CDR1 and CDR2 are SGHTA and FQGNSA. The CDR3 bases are TGTGCCAGCAGCTTAGCCAGCGGGGTACAAGAGACCCAGTACTTC. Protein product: CASSLASGVQETQYF.

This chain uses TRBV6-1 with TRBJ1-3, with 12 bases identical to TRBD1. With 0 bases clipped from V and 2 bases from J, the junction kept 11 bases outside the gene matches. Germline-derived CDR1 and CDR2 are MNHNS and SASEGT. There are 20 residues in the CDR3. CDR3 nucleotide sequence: TGTGCCAGCAGTGAAGCAGGGGGGACAGGGGGCTTTTTCCCTGGAAACACCATATATTTT. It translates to CASSEAGGTGGFFPGNTIYF.